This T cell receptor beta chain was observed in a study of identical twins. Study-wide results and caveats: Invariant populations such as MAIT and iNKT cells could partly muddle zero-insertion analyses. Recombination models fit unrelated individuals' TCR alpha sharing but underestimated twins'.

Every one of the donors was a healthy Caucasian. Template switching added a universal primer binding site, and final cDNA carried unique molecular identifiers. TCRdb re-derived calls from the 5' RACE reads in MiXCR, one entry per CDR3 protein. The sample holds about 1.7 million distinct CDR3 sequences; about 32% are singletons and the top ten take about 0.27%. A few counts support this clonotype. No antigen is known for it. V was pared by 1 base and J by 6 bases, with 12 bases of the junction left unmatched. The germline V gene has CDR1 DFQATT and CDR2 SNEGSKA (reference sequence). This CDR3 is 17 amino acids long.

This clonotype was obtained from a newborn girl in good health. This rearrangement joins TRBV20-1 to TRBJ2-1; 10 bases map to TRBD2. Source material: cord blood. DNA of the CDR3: TGCAGTGCTAGAGCCCACCGTTTCAGCGGGGGGGCCAATGAGCAGTTCTTC. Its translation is CSARAHRFSGGANEQFF.